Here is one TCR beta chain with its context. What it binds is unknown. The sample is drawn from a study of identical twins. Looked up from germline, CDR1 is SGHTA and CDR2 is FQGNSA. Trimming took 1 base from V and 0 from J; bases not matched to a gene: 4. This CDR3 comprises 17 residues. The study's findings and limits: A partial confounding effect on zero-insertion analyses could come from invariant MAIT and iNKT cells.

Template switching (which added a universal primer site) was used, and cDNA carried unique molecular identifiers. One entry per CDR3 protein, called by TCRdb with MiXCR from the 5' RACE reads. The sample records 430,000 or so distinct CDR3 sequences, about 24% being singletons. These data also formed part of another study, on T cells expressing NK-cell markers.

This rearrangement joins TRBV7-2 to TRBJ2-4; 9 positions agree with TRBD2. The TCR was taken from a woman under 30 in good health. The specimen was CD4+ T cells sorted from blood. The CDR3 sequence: CASSLVTSGAAKNIQYF. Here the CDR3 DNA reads TGTGCCAGCAGCTTAGTGACTAGCGGAGCAGCCAAAAACATTCAGTACTTC.